Given below is one T cell receptor beta chain in context. The data are from a study of cytomegalovirus exposure and HLA in healthy donors. Both 60 Vbeta primers and 13 Jbeta primers went into the PCR. TCRdb keeps only in-frame clones here, not all; method: immunoSEQ multiplex PCR. This specimen shows 150,000 to 200,000 clones; the ten leading clones hold 0.7% to 0.8%. The sequence came from a young woman in good health and CMV-seropositive. The sample consisted of PBMCs.

The CDR3 nucleotides read TGTGCCAGCAGCGTGTCCGTAGGGGCCTACGAGCAGTACTTC. It encodes CASSVSVGAYEQYF. The chain is built from TRBV7-2 and TRBJ2-7; D is possibly TRBD1 (5 bases). Between the trimmed V and J ends, which lost 5 bases and 2 bases, there was a span of 13 bases. CDR3 size: 14 residues. Germline V lookup: CDR1 SGHTA, CDR2 FQGNSA.